One and the same sample provided the 20 T cell receptor beta chains below, sequenced in a study of CD8 T cells in ankylosing spondylitis. TCRdb re-called the 5' RACE reads with MiXCR, one entry per CDR3 protein. This sample yields a few hundred thousand distinct CDR3 sequences, of which 20% to 25% are seen a single time; roughly 16% belongs to the top ten. Notes on the study in general: Ankylosing spondylitis blood appeared to carry a characteristic TCR beta motif of roughly eight highly homologous variants.

The antigens these receptors bind are not known. Specimen: blood, either unsorted or a sorted T cell fraction (not recorded which). These receptors were collected from a male donor with ankylosing spondylitis.

This clonotype turned up a few times. The CDR3 DNA reads TGTGCCAGCTCACAAGGACAGGGAACAGATACGCAGTATTTT. This sequence encodes CASSQGQGTDTQYF. J is TRBJ2-3 and V is TRBV18, with 8 bases lining up with TRBD1. V lost 4 bases, J lost 3 bases, and 3 bases stayed unmatched. The CDR3 has 14 amino acids. CDR1 and CDR2 from the germline V gene are KGHSH and LQKENI.

The gene calls are TRBV5-1 and TRBJ1-1; D remains ambiguous. The ends were cut back, 0 bases at V and 0 bases at J, with 9 bases in the middle. The CDR3 has 15 amino acids. The germline V gene encodes CDR1 SGHRS and CDR2 YFSETQ. CDR3 region: CASSLGRVMNTEAFF. As DNA, the CDR3 is TGCGCCAGCAGCTTGGGGCGGGTTATGAACACTGAAGCTTTCTTT.

The chain employs TRBV5-1 and TRBJ2-7; no clear D gene. Germline V gene sequence: CDR1 SGHRS, CDR2 YFSETQ. V was pared by 4 bases and J by 0 bases, with 11 bases between. This CDR3 has 14 amino acids. CDR3 loop: CASSPRLGSYEQYF. The DNA for the CDR3 is TGCGCCAGCAGCCCGCGCCTGGGCTCCTACGAGCAGTACTTC.

This clonotype was seen ten or more times. The chain employs TRBV12-3 or TRBV12-4 and TRBJ2-2; D not certain. The CDR3 totals 13 residues. The V end lost 4 bases, the J end lost 8 bases, and 11 bases lay between the germline ends. CDR3 region: CASSWTGLGELFF. Here the CDR3 DNA reads TGTGCCAGCAGTTGGACCGGGCTGGGGGAGCTGTTTTTT.

This clonotype showed up just a few times. The chain uses TRBV7-3 and TRBJ2-6; 9 nucleotides line up with TRBD2. Germline values: CDR1 SGHTA, CDR2 FQGTGA. The CDR3 loop spans 18 amino acids. V was clipped by 4 bases and J by 0 bases; unmatched bases: 7. CDR3 sequence reads: CASSSQREVSSGANVLTF. CDR3 sequence (DNA): TGTGCCAGCAGCTCCCAGCGGGAGGTTAGCTCTGGGGCCAACGTCCTGACTTTC.

This clonotype has just a few counts. This rearrangement joins TRBV20-1 to TRBJ1-6; the D gene is possibly TRBD1 (5 bases). CDR1 and CDR2 (germline): DFQATT, SNEGSKA (reference sequence). V lost 2 bases to trimming and J lost 10 bases, with 21 bases between them. The CDR3 sequence is 16 residues long. The CDR3 loop is CSARPYGAGVGSPLHF. CDR3 nucleotides: TGCAGTGCTAGACCCTACGGGGCTGGTGTAGGATCACCCCTCCACTTT.

A few counts support this clonotype. The chain uses TRBV2 and TRBJ1-5; TRBD1 aligns across 9 bases. CDR3 length: 14 amino acids. V dropped 8 bases and J dropped 6; count of bases not matched to a gene: 8. In germline, CDR1 is SNHLY, CDR2 FYNNEI. CDR3 in amino acids: CASHTQGAGQPQHF. CDR3 bases: TGTGCCAGCCATACACAGGGGGCCGGTCAGCCCCAGCATTTT.

This sequence joins TRBV28 and TRBJ2-1; D call uncertain. Per the germline V gene, CDR1 is MDHEN and CDR2 is SYDVKM. The CDR3 totals 12 residues. The V and J ends lost 2 bases and 8 bases respectively, with 7 bases between them. The CDR3 nucleotides read TGTGCCAGCAGTTTAATCCGGGATGAGCAGTTCTTC. It translates to CASSLIRDEQFF.

This clonotype was counted a few times. The rearrangement joins TRBV10-3 to TRBJ1-5; D call uncertain. This CDR3 is 13 amino acids long. Germline CDR1 and CDR2: ENHRY and SYGVKD. V was clipped by 2 bases and J by 5 bases, with 7 bases between them. The CDR3 DNA reads as TGTGCCATCAGTGAGGGCGGGGATCAGCCCCAGCATTTT. Its protein product is CAISEGGDQPQHF.

This chain joins TRBV19 and TRBJ2-6; unclear D gene. This CDR3 region has 14 residues. CDR1 is LNHDA, CDR2 SQIVND, per germline (reference sequence). Trimming cost V 4 bases and J 3 bases, with 7 bases left between them. The CDR3 coding sequence is TGTGCCAGTAGTAACGTGGGTGGGGCCAACGTCCTGACTTTC. It codes for CASSNVGGANVLTF.

The chain is built from TRBV7-2 and TRBJ2-4; D remains ambiguous. Germline V gene lookup returns CDR1 SGHTA and CDR2 FQGNSA. CDR3 size: 17 residues. Trimming removed 5 bases at V and 1 base at J, with 18 bases between. The CDR3 protein is CASSPKVGVGAKNIQYF. For the CDR3, the DNA is TGTGCCAGCAGCCCAAAGGTCGGAGTTGGGGCCAAAAACATTCAGTACTTC.

The CDR3 loop reads CASSFVGETQYF. The CDR3 nucleotides are TGTGCCAGCAGTTTTGTAGGGGAGACCCAGTACTTC. This chain joins TRBV12-3 or TRBV12-4 and TRBJ2-5; D is ambiguous. The CDR3 consists of 12 residues. Trimming took 3 bases from V and 5 from J, leaving 7 bases between them.

The chain combines TRBV19 with TRBJ2-5; tentative D call: TRBD1 (7 bases). From germline, CDR1 is LNHDA and CDR2 SQIVND (reference sequence). The CDR3 runs 13 residues. Trimming took 5 bases from V and 7 from J, leaving 14 bases between them. CDR3 coding DNA: TGTGCCAGTAGTGACGGACAGGAGGGGACCCAGTACTTC. This sequence encodes CASSDGQEGTQYF.

This clonotype occurred many times. The chain couples TRBV12-3 or TRBV12-4 to TRBJ1-5, with unresolved D. The CDR3 totals 14 residues. Between the trimmed V and J ends, which lost 6 bases and 6 bases, there was a span of 15 bases. Here the CDR3 reads CASSRALGFQPQHF. The CDR3 DNA reads TGTGCCAGCAGCCGGGCTTTAGGGTTTCAGCCCCAGCATTTT.

The rearrangement uses TRBV20-1 and TRBJ1-2; D unresolved. Germline V gene lookup returns CDR1 DFQATT and CDR2 SNEGSKA (reference sequence). Trimming pared 2 bases from V and 4 bases from J, leaving 14 bases between. The CDR3 spans 14 residues. CDR3 sequence reads: CSARRGEGLYGYTF. The CDR3 DNA follows: TGCAGTGCTAGACGTGGGGAAGGTCTCTATGGCTACACCTTC.

The chain carries TRBV28 and TRBJ2-2; D call uncertain. Germline V gives CDR1 MDHEN, CDR2 SYDVKM. V was cut by 4 bases and J by 5 bases, with 2 bases left in between. This CDR3 comprises 11 residues. CDR3 amino acids: CASSWTGELFF. CDR3 in DNA: TGTGCCAGCAGTTGGACCGGGGAGCTGTTTTTT.

This clonotype was seen only a few times. This chain links TRBV6-1 with TRBJ2-1; D is unresolved. This CDR3 is built from 16 residues. Trimming pared 2 bases from V and 0 bases from J, leaving 11 bases between. The germline CDR1 and CDR2 sequences are MNHNS and SASEGT. CDR3 protein: CASSEYSHRSYNEQFF. DNA of the CDR3: TGTGCCAGCAGTGAATATTCACACCGCTCCTACAATGAGCAGTTCTTC.

This clonotype was seen once. The junction shows a germline mismatch at one end, possibly a read error. V and J are TRBV7-6 and TRBJ1-1; 8 positions match TRBD1. The CDR3 is 15 amino acids. CDR1 is SGHVS and CDR2 is FNYEAQ in the germline V gene. CDR3 sequence reads: CASSLWTGTNNEAFF. CDR3 bases: TGTGCCAGCAGCTTATGGACAGGGACAAACAATGAAGCTTTCTTT.

This clonotype was detected only a few times. This chain links TRBV5-1 with TRBJ2-7; D gene unclear. Trimming took off 5 bases at V and 3 bases at J, with 6 bases between the two ends. Germline V lookup: CDR1 SGHRS, CDR2 YFSETQ. CDR3 length: 11 residues. As DNA, the CDR3 is TGCGCCAGCAGGATAGGCTACGAGCAGTACTTC. Translation: CASRIGYEQYF.

This clonotype has only a few counts. The J gene is TRBJ1-5, the V gene TRBV30; D possibly corresponds to TRBD1 (5 bases). Germline CDR1 reads GTSNPN; CDR2 reads SVGIG (reference sequence). V was clipped by 5 bases and J by 5 bases, with 13 bases between them. This CDR3 spans 13 amino acids. CDR3 sequence reads: CAWAGAGDQPQHF. The CDR3 DNA sequence: TGTGCCTGGGCCGGGGCCGGGGATCAGCCCCAGCATTTT.